This TCR beta chain was recovered during a study of T cell changes during pregnancy in multiple sclerosis. The assay was immunoSEQ multiplex PCR, and TCRdb's table has in-frame clones only and misses some. The sample includes approximately 89,000 clones, over 85% of them seen just once. V lost 5 bases to trimming and J lost 6 bases, with 22 bases between them. CDR1 is SGHTA and CDR2 is FQGNSA in the germline V gene. This CDR3 region has 16 residues. The sequence came from a female donor in good health, enrolled as a control in a pregnancy study. The sample in question was peripheral blood, obtained after pregnancy. The chain couples TRBV7-2 to TRBJ2-5, with D perhaps matching TRBD2 (6 bases). The CDR3 sequence: CASSRTPSKEGKTQYF. The DNA of the CDR3 is TGTGCCAGCAGCCGAACCCCGTCGAAGGAGGGAAAGACCCAGTACTTC.